The clone carrying this T cell receptor beta chain came up once. Its antigen remains unknown. The sample comes from a study of STAT5B mutations in CD4+ large granular lymphocyte leukemia. Study-level results: No patients shared main leukemic clonotypes, though around 24% appeared at low frequency elsewhere.

Assay: immunoSEQ multiplex PCR; the TCRdb copy retains only in-frame clones and omits some. The sample records just over 40,000 clones, roughly 80% being singletons. The sequence derives from a human donor in good health. Sequenced input: CD4+ T cells from blood buffy coats.

CDR3 in DNA: TGTGCCAGCAGTCAAAGGCGGAAAGAGACCCAGTACTTC. This codes for CASSQRRKETQYF. The chain couples TRBV6-5 to TRBJ2-5; no definite D call. V was cut by 5 bases and J by 3 bases, with 10 bases left in between. The CDR3 spans 13 residues. Germline V gives CDR1 MNHEY, CDR2 SVGAGI.